This T cell receptor (beta chain) was obtained from a study of beta chain features in type 1 diabetes. Study results and limitations: More deletions and fewer insertions at VDJ junctions were found in patients with type 1 diabetes. Overrepresentation of cells with high TCR expression could result from cDNA sequencing.

On this clone itself: Its cognate antigen is unknown.

Expressed TCRB transcripts were sequenced after all isolated RNA was converted to cDNA. Using immunoSEQ multiplex PCR, the repertoire was profiled, and TCRdb retains in-frame clones only, with some absent. The table records under 450,000 clones, approximately 15% of them present only once. The trim removed 0 bases at V and 3 bases at J, leaving 11 bases unmatched. Germline V gives CDR1 SGHNT, CDR2 YYREEE (reference sequence). The CDR3 totals 17 residues. Isolation of CD4+ naive, central memory, regulatory and stem cell-like memory cells was achieved by sorting via CD45RO/CCR7/CD25/CD127/CD95/CD27. The source material was naive CD4+ T cells from blood. The clonotype was recovered from a man in his thirties or forties in good health. This chain uses TRBV5-4 with TRBJ2-7; 8 bases line up with TRBD2. In DNA form, the CDR3 reads TGTGCCAGCAGCTTGGGCCCCGGCCTAGCGGGTATCTACGAGCAGTACGTC. Protein: CASSLGPGLAGIYEQYV.